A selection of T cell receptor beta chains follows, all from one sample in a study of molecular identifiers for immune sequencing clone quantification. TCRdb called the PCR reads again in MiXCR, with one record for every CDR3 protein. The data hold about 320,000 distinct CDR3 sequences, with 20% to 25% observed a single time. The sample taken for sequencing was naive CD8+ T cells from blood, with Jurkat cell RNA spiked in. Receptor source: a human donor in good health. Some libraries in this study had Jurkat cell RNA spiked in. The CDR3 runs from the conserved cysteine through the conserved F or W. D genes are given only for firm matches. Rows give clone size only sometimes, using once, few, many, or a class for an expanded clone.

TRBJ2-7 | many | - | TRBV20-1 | TGCAGTGCTACAGCCAGGGTATACCCCTACGAGCAGTACTTC | CSATARVYPYEQYF
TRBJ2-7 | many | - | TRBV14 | TGTGCCAGCAGCCCGGGACGGTACTACGAGCAGTACTTC | CASSPGRYYEQYF
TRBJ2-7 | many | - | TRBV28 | TGTGCCAGCAGTCCAACCCCCCCCCTGGACTCCTACGAGCAGTACTTC | CASSPTPPLDSYEQYF
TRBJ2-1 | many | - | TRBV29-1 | TGCAGCGTTTACCGGGCCGATAACCTGGGGGAGCAGTTCTTC | CSVYRADNLGEQFF
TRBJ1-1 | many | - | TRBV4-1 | TGCGCCAGCAGCCAAGTGTCGGTCCTGAACACTGAAGCTTTCTTT | CASSQVSVLNTEAFF
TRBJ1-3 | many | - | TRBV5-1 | TGCGCCAGCAGACTCGATGGAACCTCTGGAAACACCATATATTTT | CASRLDGTSGNTIYF
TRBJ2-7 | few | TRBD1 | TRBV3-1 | TGTGCCAGCAGCCAAGACCCTCCAGGGGGCAGAAGCGAGCAGTACTTC | CASSQDPPGGRSEQYF
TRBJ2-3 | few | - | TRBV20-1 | TGCAGTGCTAGGGGCGACTTTCGGGATACGCAGTATTTT | CSARGDFRDTQYF
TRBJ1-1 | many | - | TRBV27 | TGTGCCAGCAGTTTAATTGGCAGGAACACTGAAGCTTTCTTT | CASSLIGRNTEAFF
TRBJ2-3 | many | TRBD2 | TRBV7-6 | TGTGCCAGCAGCTTTAGCGGGGGGGCACCGACAGATACGCAGTATTTT | CASSFSGGAPTDTQYF
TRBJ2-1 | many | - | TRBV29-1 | TGCAGCGCCCGGGGGCGGAGCTCCTACAATGAGCAGTTCTTC | CSARGRSSYNEQFF
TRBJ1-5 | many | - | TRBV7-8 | TGTGCCAGCAGCTCGGCCGGGGGCCATCAGCCCCAGCATTTT | CASSSAGGHQPQHF
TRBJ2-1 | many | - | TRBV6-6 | TGTGCCAGCAGTTGGATCGCTGAGCAGTTCTTC | CASSWIAEQFF
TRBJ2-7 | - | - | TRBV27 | TGTGCCAGCAGTTTAGCAGTCATCTCCTACGAGCAGTACTTC | CASSLAVISYEQYF
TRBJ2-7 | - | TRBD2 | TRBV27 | TGTGCCAGCAGTCCCGGACTAGCGGGATTTTCTGTGCAGTACTTC | CASSPGLAGFSVQYF
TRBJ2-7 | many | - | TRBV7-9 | TGTGCCAGCAGCACCGCCGGGACACTACGCTACGAGCAGTACTTC | CASSTAGTLRYEQYF
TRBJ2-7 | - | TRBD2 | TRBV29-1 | TGCAGCGTTGAGTTAGCGGGAGAGATCTACGAGCAGTACTTC | CSVELAGEIYEQYF
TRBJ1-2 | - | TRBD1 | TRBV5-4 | TGTGCCAGCAGGGTAATGGGACAGGGCTTCAATGTTAACTATGGCTACACCTTC | CASRVMGQGFNVNYGYTF
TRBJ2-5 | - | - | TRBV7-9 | TGTGCCAGCAGCTTTCGTCGGGAGACCCAGTACTTC | CASSFRRETQYF
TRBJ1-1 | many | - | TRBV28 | TGTGCCAGCAGTTTCAGACCGGAGGTCGAAGCTTTCTTT | CASSFRPEVEAFF
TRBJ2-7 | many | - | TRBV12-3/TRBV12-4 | TGTGCCAGCAGCCCAGGTGATTACGAGCAGTACTTC | CASSPGDYEQYF
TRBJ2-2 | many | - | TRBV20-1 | TGCAGTGCTAGGGGGATAGAGGGACTCCGGAACACCGGGGAGCTGTTTTTT | CSARGIEGLRNTGELFF
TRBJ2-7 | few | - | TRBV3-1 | TGTGCCAGCAGCCCCGGACTCGGCGCCTCCTACGAGCAGTACTTC | CASSPGLGASYEQYF
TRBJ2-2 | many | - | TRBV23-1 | TGCGCCAGCAGTCAATATCTCGGAGACGGGACGGGGAACACCGGGGAGCTGTTTTTT | CASSQYLGDGTGNTGELFF
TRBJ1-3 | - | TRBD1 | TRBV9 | TGTACCAGCAGCCCAGGGGGGGTCCCTGGAAACACCATATATTTT | CTSSPGGVPGNTIYF
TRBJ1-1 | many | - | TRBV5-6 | TGTGCCAGCAGCCCGCCCACGTTGAAGAACACTGAAGCTTTCTTT | CASSPPTLKNTEAFF
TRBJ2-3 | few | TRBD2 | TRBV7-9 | TGTGCCAGCAGCTTAGCTACGAGCGGGGGCCACCTGCAGTATTTT | CASSLATSGGHLQYF
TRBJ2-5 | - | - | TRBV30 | TGTGCCTGGAGTTTAGGGGGAGAGACCCAGCACTTC | CAWSLGGETQHF